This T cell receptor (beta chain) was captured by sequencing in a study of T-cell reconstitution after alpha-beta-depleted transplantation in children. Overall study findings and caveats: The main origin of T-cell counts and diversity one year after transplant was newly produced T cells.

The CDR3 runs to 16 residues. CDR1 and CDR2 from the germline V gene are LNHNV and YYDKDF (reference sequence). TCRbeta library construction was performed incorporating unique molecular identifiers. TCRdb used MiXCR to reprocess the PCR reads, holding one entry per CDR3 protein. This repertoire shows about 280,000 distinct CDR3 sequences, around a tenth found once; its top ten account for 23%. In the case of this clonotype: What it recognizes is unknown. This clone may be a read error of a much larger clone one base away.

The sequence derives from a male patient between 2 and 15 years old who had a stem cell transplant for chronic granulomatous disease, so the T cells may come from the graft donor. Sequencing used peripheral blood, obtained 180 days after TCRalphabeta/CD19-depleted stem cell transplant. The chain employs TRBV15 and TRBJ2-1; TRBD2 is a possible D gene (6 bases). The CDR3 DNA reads TGTGCCACCGGCAGAGAGGGGCCTAGCGTACCCAATGAGCAGTTCTTC. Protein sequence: CATGREGPSVPNEQFF.